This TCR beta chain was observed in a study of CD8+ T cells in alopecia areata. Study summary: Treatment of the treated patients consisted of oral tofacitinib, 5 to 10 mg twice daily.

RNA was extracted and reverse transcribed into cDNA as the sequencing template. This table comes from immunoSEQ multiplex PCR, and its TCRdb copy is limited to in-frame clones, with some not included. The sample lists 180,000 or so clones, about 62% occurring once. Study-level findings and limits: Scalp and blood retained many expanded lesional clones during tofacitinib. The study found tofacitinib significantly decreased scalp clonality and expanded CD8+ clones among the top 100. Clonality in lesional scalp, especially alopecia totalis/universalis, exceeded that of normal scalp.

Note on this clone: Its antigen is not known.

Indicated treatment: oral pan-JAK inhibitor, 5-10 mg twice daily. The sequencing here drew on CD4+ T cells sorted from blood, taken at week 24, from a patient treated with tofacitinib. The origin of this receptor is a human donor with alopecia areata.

CDR3 protein: CASSYTGTGGLETQYF. The CDR3 DNA follows: TGTGCCAGCAGCTACACCGGGACAGGGGGCTTGGAGACCCAGTACTTC. The rearrangement uses TRBV7-2 and TRBJ2-5, with TRBD1 matching 12 bases. CDR1 SGHTA and CDR2 FQGNSA come from the germline V gene. V lost 4 bases and J lost 5; bases outside the gene matches: 8. This CDR3 is built from 16 residues. The variable domain in full, completed from reference TRBV7-2 and TRBJ2-5, reads GAGVSQSPSNKVTEKGKDVELRCDPISGHTALYWYRQSLGQGLEFLIYFQGNSAPDKSGLPSDRFSAERTGGSVSTLTIQRTQQEDSAVYLCASSYTGTGGLETQYFGPGTRLLVL.